This TCR beta chain was captured in a study of blood T cell repertoires in COVID-19. Study overall: Sources were T cells, B-cell-depleted T cells, or PBMCs; the material itself was cDNA or gDNA.

Germline V gene sequence: CDR1 SGHRS, CDR2 YFSETQ. The V and J ends lost 5 bases and 5 bases, in that order; junction bases with no gene match: 9. This CDR3 comprises 14 residues. Cohort assignment relied on participant-reported clinical history. Recovery meant two consecutive negative NP/OP PCR tests, professional clearance, or resolved symptoms. This clone was picked up one time. The assay was immunoSEQ multiplex PCR, and TCRdb's table has in-frame clones only and misses some. The table has 150,000 to 200,000 clones, around 80% seen once. This chain connects TRBV5-1 to TRBJ2-7; 8 nucleotides agree with TRBD2. The clonotype was recovered from a woman in her forties or fifties who had recovered from COVID-19. The sample taken for sequencing was PBMCs or T cells enriched from blood (not recorded which). In DNA, the CDR3 is TGCGCCAGCAGTCTGAGCGGGAGCGTCGACGAGCAGTACTTC. It codes for CASSLSGSVDEQYF.